The 19 T cell receptor beta chains below were found in one sample sequenced in a study of shared clonotypes between healthy human individuals. Clones were sequenced by immunoSEQ multiplex PCR, and TCRdb holds only the in-frame ones, with some missing. The repertoire includes 300,000 to 400,000 clones, approximately 74% of them detected once, and 10% sits in the top ten. Sequenced material: memory CD4+ T cells sorted from blood. Stated subset: CD45RA-negative fraction. The source of these receptors is a man aged 30-40 years in good health.

On this clone: The junction does not match germline at one end; this may be a read error. This chain connects TRBV2 to TRBJ1-6, with D hard to call. Germline CDR1 and CDR2: SNHLY and FYNNEI. This CDR3 spans 12 amino acids. The CDR3 loop is CASREDNSPLHF. CDR3 nucleotide sequence: TGTGCCAGCAGGGAAGATAATTCACCCCTCCACTTT.

J is TRBJ2-1 and V is TRBV29-1; 13 positions agree with TRBD2. Germline-derived CDR1 and CDR2 are SQVTM and ANQGSEA. The CDR3 is 15 residues long. V shed 2 bases and J 5 bases; nucleotides not matched to a gene: 3. CDR3 residues: CSVENTSGRDNEQFF. In nucleotides, the CDR3 is TGCAGCGTTGAAAACACTAGCGGGAGGGACAATGAGCAGTTCTTC.

This chain connects TRBV4-1 to TRBJ1-4; D unresolved. The CDR3 has 17 residues. Trimming cost V 0 bases and J 5 bases, with 16 bases left between them. Per germline, CDR1 MGHRA and CDR2 YSYEKL. CDR3: CASSQDGRAATNEKLFF. As DNA, the CDR3 is TGCGCCAGCAGCCAAGATGGCCGGGCAGCCACGAATGAAAAACTGTTTTTT.

The chain employs TRBV29-1 and TRBJ2-1; 11 bases align to TRBD2. Looked up from germline, CDR1 is SQVTM and CDR2 is ANQGSEA. The CDR3 has 15 amino acids. The junction had 10 bases not matched to a gene; V was cut back by 4 bases and J by 8 bases. The CDR3 DNA follows: TGCAGCGTTGCCCCTAGCGGGAGGACGGCGGATGAGCAGTTCTTC. Translation gives CSVAPSGRTADEQFF.

This clone has just a few counts. The chain combines TRBV25-1 with TRBJ1-2; maybe TRBD1 (6 bases). Trimming removed 2 bases from V and 6 bases from J, with 10 bases in between. Germline CDR1 reads MGHDK; CDR2 reads SYGVNS. This CDR3 contains 13 residues. DNA of the CDR3: TGTGCCAGCAGTGAAAAGACAGGAAATGGCTACACCTTC. It is translated as CASSEKTGNGYTF.

This clone was counted once. This chain joins TRBV28 and TRBJ2-3, with D uncertain. V was trimmed by 2 bases and J by 5 bases, leaving 5 bases between them. Looked up from germline, CDR1 is MDHEN and CDR2 is SYDVKM. The CDR3 has 12 amino acids. CDR3 nucleotides: TGTGCCAGCAGTTTAAGGGTAGATACGCAGTATTTT. As protein: CASSLRVDTQYF.

The chain joins TRBV7-8 to TRBJ1-1, with D possibly TRBD1 on 5 matching bases. Trimming left V 9 bases short and J 0 bases short, with 17 bases between. From germline, CDR1 is SGHVS and CDR2 FQNEAQ. The CDR3 runs 15 residues. CDR3 coding DNA: TGTGCCAGTAGGGAAATTCAACAGGTGAACACTGAAGCTTTCTTT. Translating gives CASREIQQVNTEAFF.

The chain is built from TRBV5-6 and TRBJ1-2; D possibly corresponds to TRBD1 (6 bases). Germline assignment: CDR1 SGHDT and CDR2 YYEEEE. Trimming took 4 bases from V and 2 from J, leaving 9 bases between them. The CDR3 is 13 amino acids. CDR3 loop: CASSPTGNYGYTF. The CDR3 DNA reads TGTGCCAGCAGCCCTACAGGGAACTATGGCTACACCTTC.

This chain joins TRBV6-5 and TRBJ2-1, with TRBD1 identical over 8 bases. With 5 bases clipped from V and 8 bases from J, the junction kept 8 bases outside the gene matches. CDR3 length: 14 residues. Germline values: CDR1 MNHEY, CDR2 SVGAGI. CDR3 loop: CASSRTGGRDEQFF. The CDR3 DNA sequence: TGTGCCAGCAGTCGAACAGGGGGACGCGATGAGCAGTTCTTC.

The gene calls are TRBV7-2 and TRBJ1-2; a possible D gene is TRBD1 (5 bases). The germline V gene has CDR1 SGHTA and CDR2 FQGNSA. The CDR3 contains 13 residues. V lost 5 bases and J lost 8, with 15 bases in between. CDR3: CASSEATQGGYTF. CDR3 DNA sequence: TGTGCCAGCAGCGAAGCGACGCAGGGAGGCTACACCTTC.

V gene TRBV5-5 combines with J gene TRBJ2-1, with 9 bases fitting TRBD1. The CDR3 is 15 amino acids. V trimming: 0 bases; J trimming: 4 bases; junction bases outside the gene matches: 2. The germline V gene has CDR1 SGHKS and CDR2 YYEKEE (reference sequence). The CDR3 DNA sequence: TGTGCCAGCAGCTTGGTGGGGACAGGGTACAATGAGCAGTTCTTC. Residues: CASSLVGTGYNEQFF.

This chain links TRBV11-2 with TRBJ1-1; D uncertain. CDR3 length: 15 amino acids. Germline V CDR1 and CDR2: SGHAT, FQNNGV. V was pared by 4 bases and J by 2 bases, with 14 bases between. The CDR3 sequence is CASSSYSGLNTEAFF. CDR3 in DNA: TGTGCCAGCAGCTCATACAGCGGTTTAAACACTGAAGCTTTCTTT. Full variable domain (missing parts from reference TRBV11-2 and TRBJ1-1): EAGVAQSPRYKIIEKRQSVAFWCNPISGHATLYWYQQILGQGPKLLIQFQNNGVVDDSQLPKDRFSAERLKGVDSTLKIQPAKLEDSAVYLCASSSYSGLNTEAFFGQGTRLTVV.

The V gene is TRBV28, the J gene TRBJ2-7; 9 bases fit TRBD1. In germline, CDR1 is MDHEN, CDR2 SYDVKM. Trimming removed 4 bases from V and 9 bases from J; junction bases left unmatched: 7. The CDR3 contains 13 residues. DNA for the CDR3: TGTGCCAGCAGTTCACACGACAGGGGGTCGCAGTACTTC. Translating it yields CASSSHDRGSQYF.

This clone was seen ten or more times. This chain links TRBV7-8 with TRBJ1-5; TRBD1 aligns across 7 bases. Germline values: CDR1 SGHVS, CDR2 FQNEAQ. The CDR3 loop spans 17 amino acids. With V trimmed by 5 bases and J by 3 bases, 13 bases remained unmatched. The CDR3 coding sequence is TGTGCCAGCAGCCTGAATCGACAGGGAATCGCCAATCAGCCCCAGCATTTT. Translation: CASSLNRQGIANQPQHF.

This chain connects TRBV14 to TRBJ2-1; no reliable D call. Deletions cut 4 bases from V and 1 base from J, with 11 bases between. Germline assignment: CDR1 SGHDN and CDR2 FVKESK. The CDR3 is 15 amino acids. The CDR3 DNA reads TGTGCCAGCAGCCTCGGGCCAACTTCCTACAATGAGCAGTTCTTC. As protein: CASSLGPTSYNEQFF.

This clone has at least ten counts. This chain joins TRBV2 and TRBJ2-6; 7 bases fit TRBD1. Germline V gives CDR1 SNHLY, CDR2 FYNNEI. The CDR3 is 14 amino acids. V shed 4 bases, J shed 9 bases, and the junction held 6 bases outside the gene matches. Here the CDR3 reads CASSARQGSNVLTF. The CDR3 nucleotides are TGTGCCAGCAGTGCTAGACAGGGTAGCAACGTCCTGACTTTC.

The V and J genes are TRBV5-1 and TRBJ2-7; 12 bases fit TRBD2. V lost 7 bases and J lost 2; bases outside the gene matches: 7. The CDR3 runs to 15 residues. CDR1 is SGHRS and CDR2 is YFSETQ in the germline V gene. In DNA form, the CDR3 reads TGCGCCAGCCGCCCTAGACTAGCGGGGGCCTACGAGCAGTACTTC. As protein: CASRPRLAGAYEQYF.

The chain uses TRBV29-1 and TRBJ2-4; D ambiguous. Germline V gene data show CDR1 as SQVTM and CDR2 as ANQGSEA. This CDR3 comprises 12 residues. Trimming left V 1 base short and J 6 bases short, with 7 bases between. CDR3 sequence reads: CSVEAPGNIQYF. The CDR3 DNA follows: TGCAGCGTTGAAGCCCCGGGAAACATTCAGTACTTC.

The chain joins TRBV6-5 to TRBJ2-5; 11 bases agree with TRBD2. V shed 6 bases, J shed 3 bases, and the junction held 3 bases outside the gene matches. This CDR3 contains 14 residues. The V gene's germline CDR1 is MNHEY and CDR2 SVGAGI. CDR3 bases: TGTGCCAGCAGCGGGACTAGCGGTAAAGAGACCCAGTACTTC. Its protein product is CASSGTSGKETQYF.